These T cell receptor beta chains were read from a single sample in a study of T cells after yellow fever vaccination. TCRdb passed the 5' RACE reads through MiXCR, listing each CDR3 protein once. The sample lists over 25,000 distinct CDR3 sequences, about 11% seen once, with 9.5% to 15% in the top ten. Specimen: PBMCs, either bulk or a sorted T-cell subset (CD4+, CD8+, memory, or dextramer-sorted; not recorded which), collected less than 16 days after the first yellow fever vaccination. The receptors shown here come from a man between 18 and 35 years old who received the YFV17D yellow fever vaccine. CDR3s include the opening cysteine and the closing phenylalanine or tryptophan. The order of the fields is clone size, D gene, CDR3 length, J gene, V gene, CDR3 DNA, CDR3 protein. The D gene is left open where the match is weak. The size of a clone is reported for some rows only, either as once, few or many, or as a class for expanded clones.

abundance: NA; d_gene: NA; len: 16; j_gene: TRBJ1-1; v_gene: TRBV5-1; CDR3nt: TGCGCCAGCAGCTTAGGGCACCACCCTAAGGACGCTGAAGCTTTCTTT; CDR3aa: CASSLGHHPKDAEAFF
abundance: many; d_gene: TRBD1; len: 12; j_gene: TRBJ2-7; v_gene: TRBV2; CDR3nt: TGTGCCAGCAGGGAAACAGGGGGCGAGCAGTACTTC; CDR3aa: CASRETGGEQYF
abundance: many; d_gene: TRBD2; len: 15; j_gene: TRBJ2-3; v_gene: TRBV7-3; CDR3nt: TGTGCCAGCAGCTTAGCTAGCGGGGAGTCAGATACGCAGTATTTT; CDR3aa: CASSLASGESDTQYF
abundance: many; d_gene: TRBD1; len: 12; j_gene: TRBJ1-1; v_gene: TRBV5-1; CDR3nt: TGCGCCAGCCCCAGGACAGGGGCTGAAGCTTTCTTT; CDR3aa: CASPRTGAEAFF
abundance: many; d_gene: NA; len: 14; j_gene: TRBJ2-5; v_gene: TRBV27; CDR3nt: TGTGCCAGCAGTTTAGACAGCACACAAGAGACCCAGTACTTC; CDR3aa: CASSLDSTQETQYF
abundance: many; d_gene: TRBD1; len: 15; j_gene: TRBJ2-5; v_gene: TRBV5-1; CDR3nt: TGCGCCAGCAGCATTACAGGACAGGGTGGGGAGACCCAGTACTTC; CDR3aa: CASSITGQGGETQYF
abundance: NA; d_gene: NA; len: 14; j_gene: TRBJ2-1; v_gene: TRBV20-1; CDR3nt: TGCAGTGCCCAACGACAGGACGCGGGGAGTGAGCAGTTCTTC; CDR3aa: CSAQRQDAGSEQFF
abundance: NA; d_gene: NA; len: 13; j_gene: TRBJ1-2; v_gene: TRBV4-1; CDR3nt: TGCGCCAGCAGCCAAGTCGGAATCACTGGCTACACCTTC; CDR3aa: CASSQVGITGYTF
abundance: many; d_gene: TRBD1; len: 17; j_gene: TRBJ2-7; v_gene: TRBV6-2/TRBV6-3; CDR3nt: TGTGCCAGCAGTCTACCGGGACAGGGATTCAGCTCCTACGAGCAGTACTTC; CDR3aa: CASSLPGQGFSSYEQYF
abundance: many; d_gene: NA; len: 12; j_gene: TRBJ1-1; v_gene: TRBV12-3/TRBV12-4; CDR3nt: TGTGCCAACGGAGACATGAACACTGAAGCTTTCTTT; CDR3aa: CANGDMNTEAFF
abundance: many; d_gene: TRBD2; len: 15; j_gene: TRBJ2-1; v_gene: TRBV5-1; CDR3nt: TGCGCCAGCAGCTTGGTCGGTAGCGGGGGAAATGAGCAGTTCTTC; CDR3aa: CASSLVGSGGNEQFF
abundance: many; d_gene: NA; len: 13; j_gene: TRBJ1-1; v_gene: TRBV4-2; CDR3nt: TGTGCCAGCAGCCCAGGGACTGGTCAGGAAGCTTTCTTT; CDR3aa: CASSPGTGQEAFF
abundance: NA; d_gene: NA; len: 11; j_gene: TRBJ2-1; v_gene: TRBV1; CDR3nt: TGCAGCGTTGGTGCTCACAATGAGCAGTTCTTC; CDR3aa: CSVGAHNEQFF
abundance: NA; d_gene: NA; len: 16; j_gene: TRBJ2-1; v_gene: TRBV20-1; CDR3nt: TGCAGTGCTACTAGTAGCACTGCAGAGGCGGGGAATGCTCAGTTCTTC; CDR3aa: CSATSSTAEAGNAQFF
abundance: many; d_gene: NA; len: 14; j_gene: TRBJ2-5; v_gene: TRBV20-1; CDR3nt: TGCAGTGCTAGATCAGGGGCCCCCCAAGAGACCCAGTACTTC; CDR3aa: CSARSGAPQETQYF
abundance: few; d_gene: NA; len: 14; j_gene: TRBJ2-3; v_gene: TRBV12-3/TRBV12-4; CDR3nt: TGTGCCAGCAGCCGGAATGATTTCACAGATACGCAGTATTTT; CDR3aa: CASSRNDFTDTQYF
abundance: many; d_gene: NA; len: 12; j_gene: TRBJ2-5; v_gene: TRBV29-1; CDR3nt: TGCAGCGTTGATCGAGGGGGAGAGACCCAGTACTTC; CDR3aa: CSVDRGGETQYF
abundance: many; d_gene: TRBD1; len: 18; j_gene: TRBJ2-3; v_gene: TRBV12-3/TRBV12-4; CDR3nt: TGTGCCAGCAGACAGGAAGAGGTCGGGACAGCTAGCACAGATACGCAGTATTTT; CDR3aa: CASRQEEVGTASTDTQYF
abundance: many; d_gene: NA; len: 15; j_gene: TRBJ2-2; v_gene: TRBV28; CDR3nt: TGTGCCAGCAGTTTAGGTTTGGGGAACACCGGGGAGCTGTTTTTT; CDR3aa: CASSLGLGNTGELFF
abundance: NA; d_gene: NA; len: 14; j_gene: TRBJ1-1; v_gene: TRBV9; CDR3nt: TGTGCCAGCAGCGCGGTGGGCGGAAACACTGAAGCTTTCTTT; CDR3aa: CASSAVGGNTEAFF
abundance: many; d_gene: NA; len: 13; j_gene: TRBJ2-4; v_gene: TRBV5-1; CDR3nt: TGCGCCAGCAGCTTGGGTTGGGGAAACATTCAGTACTTC; CDR3aa: CASSLGWGNIQYF
abundance: many; d_gene: NA; len: 13; j_gene: TRBJ2-5; v_gene: TRBV5-8; CDR3nt: TGTGCCAGCAGCCGACACCTGGGGGAGACCCAGTACTTC; CDR3aa: CASSRHLGETQYF